This T cell receptor beta chain was captured in a study of persistence of HIV-infected CD4 T cells. CDR1 and CDR2 from the germline V gene are MNHNY and SVGAGI (reference sequence). The germline V and J ends were trimmed by 6 bases and 4 bases, with 15 bases remaining between them. The CDR3 has 14 amino acids. Comments on this clone: The antigen is undetermined.

The libraries were made with immunoSEQ version 4 in survey mode. TCRdb's copy holds only in-frame clones and misses some; the assay was immunoSEQ multiplex PCR. The sample has around 28,000 clones, around 73% seen once; the top ten hold roughly 0.8%. Lysates of CMV-infected fibroblasts at about 10 ug/mL stimulated these cells. CD40L-negative CD69-negative CD45RO-high memory CD4+ T cells were sorted as populations depleted of antigen-responding cells. The rearrangement uses TRBV6-6 and TRBJ1-2, with unresolved D. Specimen: CD4+ T cells sorted from PBMCs after roughly 18-hour stimulation, collected from a patient who received antiretroviral therapy. The receptor was derived from an adult woman with HIV who was CMV-seropositive. The CDR3 region has the DNA TGTGCCAGCAGCCCTACCCCGGGCATCTATGGCTACACCTTC. Translation: CASSPTPGIYGYTF.